This TCR beta chain is from a study of human T cells and chemical hapten exposure. Time point in this sample: pre-sensitization, week 0. Treatment in this sample: therapeutic diphenylcyclopropenone sensitization with weekly scalp DPC. Turning to this clonotype: Its specificity is not known.

Study conclusions and caveats: Expanded TCRs showed more large CDR3 clusters than pre-sensitization or healthy control sets.

TCRdb used MiXCR to reprocess the RACE reads, holding one entry per CDR3 protein. This table holds 87,000 or so distinct CDR3 sequences, approximately 9.9% found once. Germline trimming cut 5 bases from V and 1 base from J; bases unmatched to any gene: 7. The V gene's germline CDR1 is SGHVS and CDR2 FQNEAQ. The CDR3 consists of 16 residues. Sequences were derived from whole blood, sampled in connection with sensitization to the hapten diphenylcyclopropenone (DPC). The J gene is TRBJ2-4, the V gene TRBV7-8; 8 bases fit TRBD2. The receptor comes from a woman in her thirties or forties with alopecia areata. Some clones in this sample may be carry-over from other donors' samples. The CDR3 DNA sequence: TGTGCCAGCAGCCGTGGACTAGCTCCGGCCAAAAACATTCAGTACTTC. This translates into CASSRGLAPAKNIQYF.